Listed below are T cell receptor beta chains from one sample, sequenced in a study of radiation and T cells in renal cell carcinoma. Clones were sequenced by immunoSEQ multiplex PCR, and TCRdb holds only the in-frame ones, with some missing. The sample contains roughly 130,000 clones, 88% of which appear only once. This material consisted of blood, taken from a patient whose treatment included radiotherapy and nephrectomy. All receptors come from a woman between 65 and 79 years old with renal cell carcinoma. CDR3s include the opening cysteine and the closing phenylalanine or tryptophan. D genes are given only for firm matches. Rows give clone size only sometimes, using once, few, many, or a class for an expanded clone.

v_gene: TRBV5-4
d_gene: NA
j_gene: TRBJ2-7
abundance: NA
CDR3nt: TGTGCCAGCAGCTTAGACATCAGCTCCTACGAGCAGTACTTC
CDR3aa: CASSLDISSYEQYF

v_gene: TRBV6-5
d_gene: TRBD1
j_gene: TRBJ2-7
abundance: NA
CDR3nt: TGTGCCAGCAGTTACGGGCAGGGGGCCTACGAGCAGTACTTC
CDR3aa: CASSYGQGAYEQYF

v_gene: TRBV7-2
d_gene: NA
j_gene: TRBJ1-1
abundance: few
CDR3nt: TGTGCCAGCAGCTTGAGGGCCATGAACACTGAAGCTTTCTTT
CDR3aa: CASSLRAMNTEAFF

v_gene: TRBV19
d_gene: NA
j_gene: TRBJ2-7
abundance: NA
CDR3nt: TGTGCCAGTAGTACCTATTACGAGCAGTACTTC
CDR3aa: CASSTYYEQYF

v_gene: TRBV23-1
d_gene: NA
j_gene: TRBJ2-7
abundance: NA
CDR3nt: TGCGCCAGCAGTCAAACGTCGGGATGGTCCTACGAGCAGTACTTC
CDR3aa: CASSQTSGWSYEQYF

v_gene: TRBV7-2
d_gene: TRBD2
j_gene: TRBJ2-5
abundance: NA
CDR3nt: TGTGCCAGCAGCTTAGAGCTAGCGGGGGCCCTAGAGACCCAGTACTTC
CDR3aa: CASSLELAGALETQYF

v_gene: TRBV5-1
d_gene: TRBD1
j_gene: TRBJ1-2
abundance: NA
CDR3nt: TGCGCCAGCAGCGCAGACAGGGGTGGCTACACCTTC
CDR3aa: CASSADRGGYTF

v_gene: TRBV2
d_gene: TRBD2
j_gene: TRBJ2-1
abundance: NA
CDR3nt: TGTGCCAGCAGCTCAGCGGGGGGTGGGTACAATGAGCAGTTCTTC
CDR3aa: CASSSAGGGYNEQFF

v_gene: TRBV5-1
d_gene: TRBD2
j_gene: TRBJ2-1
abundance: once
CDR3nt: TGCGCCAGCAGCTTGGCTAGCGGGGGCCACAATGAGCAGTTCTTC
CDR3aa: CASSLASGGHNEQFF

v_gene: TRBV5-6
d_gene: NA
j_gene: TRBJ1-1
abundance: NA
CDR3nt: TGTGCCAGCATATGGCAGGGCTTGAACACTGAAGCTTTCTTT
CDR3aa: CASIWQGLNTEAFF

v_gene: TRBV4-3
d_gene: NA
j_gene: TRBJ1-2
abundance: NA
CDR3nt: TGCGCCAGCAGCCAAGAGGGAAAGGGCTATGGCTACACCTTC
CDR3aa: CASSQEGKGYGYTF

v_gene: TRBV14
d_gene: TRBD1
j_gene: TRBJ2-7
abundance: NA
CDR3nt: TGTGCCAGCAGCATATCCCGGGACAGGGGGCAGTACTTC
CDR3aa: CASSISRDRGQYF

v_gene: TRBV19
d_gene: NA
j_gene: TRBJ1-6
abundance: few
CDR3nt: TGTGCCAGTAGTATAACTGGTCGACAGAGCGGATCACCCCTCCACTTT
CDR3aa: CASSITGRQSGSPLHF

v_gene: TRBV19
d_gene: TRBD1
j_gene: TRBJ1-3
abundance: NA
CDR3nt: TGTGCCAGTAGTATACGGACAGGCAACGTATATTTT
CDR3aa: CASSIRTGNVYF

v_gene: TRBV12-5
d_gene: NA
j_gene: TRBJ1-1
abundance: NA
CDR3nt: TGTGCTAGTGGTAGGGGGGGGAAGGACACTGAAGCTTTCTTT
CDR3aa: CASGRGGKDTEAFF

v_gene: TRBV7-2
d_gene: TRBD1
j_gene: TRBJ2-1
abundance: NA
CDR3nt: TGTGCCAGCTTTAGAGGGACAGGGTTTGAGTATGAGCAGTTCTTC
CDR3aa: CASFRGTGFEYEQFF

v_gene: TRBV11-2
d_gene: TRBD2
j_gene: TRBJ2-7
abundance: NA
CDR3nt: TGTGCCAGCAGCCCGGGACTAGCGGGGGTCGAGCAGTACTTC
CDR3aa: CASSPGLAGVEQYF

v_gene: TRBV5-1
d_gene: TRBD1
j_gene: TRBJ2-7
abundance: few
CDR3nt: TGCGCCAGCAGCTTGGTTACAGGGGGCCCTCGTTACGAGCAGTACTTC
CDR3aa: CASSLVTGGPRYEQYF

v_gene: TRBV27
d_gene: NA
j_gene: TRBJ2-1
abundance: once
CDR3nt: TGTGCCAGCAGGGGTAGTAGCTCCTACAATGAGCAGTTCTTC
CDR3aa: CASRGSSSYNEQFF

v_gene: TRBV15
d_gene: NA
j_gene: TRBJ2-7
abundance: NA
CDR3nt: TGTGCCACCAGCAGAGATCTCGGCTACGAGCAGTACTTC
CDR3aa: CATSRDLGYEQYF

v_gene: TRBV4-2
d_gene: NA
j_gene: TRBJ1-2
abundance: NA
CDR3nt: TGTGCCAGCAGCCAAGATAGGAGCTATGGCTACACCTTC
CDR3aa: CASSQDRSYGYTF

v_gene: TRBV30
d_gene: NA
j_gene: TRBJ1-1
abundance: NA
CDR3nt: TGTGCCTGGGTGGGTGTGGGGGCTTTCTTT
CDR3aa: CAWVGVGAFF

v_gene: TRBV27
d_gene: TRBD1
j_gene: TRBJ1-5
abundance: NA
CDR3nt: TGTGCCAGCAGCCCGGGACAGAACAATCAGCCCCAGCATTTT
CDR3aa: CASSPGQNNQPQHF

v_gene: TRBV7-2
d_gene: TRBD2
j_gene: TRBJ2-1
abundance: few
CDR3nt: TGTGCCAGCAGCCCACCGGGACTAGTGGGGGGTGAGCAGTTCTTC
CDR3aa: CASSPPGLVGGEQFF

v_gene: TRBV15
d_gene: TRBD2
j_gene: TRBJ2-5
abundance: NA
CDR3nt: TGTGCCACCAGCAGCTTCCTTGGGGGGGGACTTCAAGAGACCCAGTACTTC
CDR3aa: CATSSFLGGGLQETQYF

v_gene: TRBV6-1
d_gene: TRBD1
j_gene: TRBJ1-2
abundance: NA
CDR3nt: TGTGCCAGCAGTGAACGGGACAGGGGCTCCACCTTC
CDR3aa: CASSERDRGSTF

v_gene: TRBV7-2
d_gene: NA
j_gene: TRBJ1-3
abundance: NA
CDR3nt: TGTGCCAGCAGCCCTCTGGGGGGGCTCCTCTCTGGAAACACCATATATTTT
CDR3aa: CASSPLGGLLSGNTIYF

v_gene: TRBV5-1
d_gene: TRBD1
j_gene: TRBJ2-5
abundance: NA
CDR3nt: TGCGCCAGCAGCTTGGACAGGGGGGTAGAGACCCAGTACTTC
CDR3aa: CASSLDRGVETQYF

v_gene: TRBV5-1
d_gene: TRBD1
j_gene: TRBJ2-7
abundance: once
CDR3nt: TGCGCCAGCAGCCTCCGGGGACAGGGTTCCTGGGAGCAGTACTTC
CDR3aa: CASSLRGQGSWEQYF

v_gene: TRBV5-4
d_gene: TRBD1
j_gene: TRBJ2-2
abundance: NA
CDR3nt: TGTGCCAGCAGCCCGCAAACCAGACAGGGGCTGTTTTTT
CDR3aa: CASSPQTRQGLFF

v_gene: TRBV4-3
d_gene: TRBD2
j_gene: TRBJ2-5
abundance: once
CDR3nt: TGCGCCAGCAGCCACTCGACTAGCGGGAACCAAGAGACCCAGTACTTC
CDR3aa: CASSHSTSGNQETQYF

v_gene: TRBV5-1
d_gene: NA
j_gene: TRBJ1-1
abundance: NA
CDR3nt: TGCGCCAGCAGCAAGTCCGGCTCCCAGCCTGAAGCTTTCTTT
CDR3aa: CASSKSGSQPEAFF

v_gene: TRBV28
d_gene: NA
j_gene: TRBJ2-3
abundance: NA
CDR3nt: TGTGCCAGCAGTTTGCCACCATATAGCACAGATACGCAGTATTTT
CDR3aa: CASSLPPYSTDTQYF

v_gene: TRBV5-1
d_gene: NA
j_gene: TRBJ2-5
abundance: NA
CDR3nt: TGCGCCAGCAGCTTGGTTGGGACAAGCCAAGAGACCCAGTACTTC
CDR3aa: CASSLVGTSQETQYF

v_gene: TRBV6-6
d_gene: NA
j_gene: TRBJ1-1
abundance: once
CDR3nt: TGTGCCAGCAGTTGGCTGGACAGTAACGAAGCTTTCTTT
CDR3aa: CASSWLDSNEAFF

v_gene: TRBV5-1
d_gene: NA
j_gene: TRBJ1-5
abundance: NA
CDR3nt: TGCGCCAGCAGCTTGGGCCAGGGGCAGCCCCAGCATTTT
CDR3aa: CASSLGQGQPQHF

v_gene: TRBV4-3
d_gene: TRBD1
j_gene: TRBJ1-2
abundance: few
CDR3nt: TGCGCCAGCAGCCAAGATATTACACAGGGGGCTAACTATGGCTACACCTTC
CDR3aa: CASSQDITQGANYGYTF

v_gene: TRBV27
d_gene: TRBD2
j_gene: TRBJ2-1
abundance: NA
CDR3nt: TGTGCCAGCAGTTCTACACTTAGCGGGGGCCGTTACAATGAGCAGTTCTTC
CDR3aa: CASSSTLSGGRYNEQFF

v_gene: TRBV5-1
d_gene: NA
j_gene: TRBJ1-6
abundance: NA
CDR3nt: TGCGCCAGCAGCTTTCCAGGGAATTCACCCCTCCACTTT
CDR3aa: CASSFPGNSPLHF

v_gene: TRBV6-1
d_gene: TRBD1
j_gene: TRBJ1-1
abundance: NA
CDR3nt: TGTGCCAGCATTTCCACAGGGGGCGTTTTGACGGCTTTCTTT
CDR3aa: CASISTGGVLTAFF

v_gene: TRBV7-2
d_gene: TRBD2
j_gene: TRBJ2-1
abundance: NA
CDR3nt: TGTGCCAGCAGCTTAGGGAGCGGGGGACTGTTCTTC
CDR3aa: CASSLGSGGLFF

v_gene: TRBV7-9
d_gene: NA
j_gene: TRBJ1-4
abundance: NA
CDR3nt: TGTGCCAGCAGCTTAGTATTAGGCAATGAAAAACTGTTTTTT
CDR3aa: CASSLVLGNEKLFF

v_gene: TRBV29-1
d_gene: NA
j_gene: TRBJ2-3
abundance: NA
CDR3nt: TGCAGCGTTGGAAAGCCAGGGTATCCAGATACGCAGTATTTT
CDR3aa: CSVGKPGYPDTQYF

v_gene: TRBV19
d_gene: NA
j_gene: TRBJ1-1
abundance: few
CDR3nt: TGTGCCAGTAGTATGGAGCCCCTAGCTGAAGCTTTCTTT
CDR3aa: CASSMEPLAEAFF

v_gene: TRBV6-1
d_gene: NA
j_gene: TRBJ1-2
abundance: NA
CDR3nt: TGTGCCAGCAGTGAAATGGTGGGGTACGGCTACACCTTC
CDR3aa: CASSEMVGYGYTF